The subject of this entry is one TCR beta chain. These data belong to a study of blood T cell repertoires in COVID-19. The repertoire was sequenced with immunoSEQ multiplex PCR; TCRdb's copy has only in-frame clones and lacks some. The sample gives approximately 45,000 clones, 85% to 90% of which show up once; around 5% is in the top ten. The V segment lost 4 bases and the J segment 4 bases; nucleotides outside the gene matches: 14. The CDR3 runs 17 residues. Germline CDR1 is LNHDA and CDR2 is SQIVND (reference sequence). Material: peripheral blood. This receptor was obtained from a man between 40 and 49 years old with active COVID-19. V and J are TRBV19 and TRBJ1-2; 8 bases fit TRBD1. The CDR3 nucleotides are TGTGCCAGTAGTAGATCCAACGCAGGGGGCTCCCCCTATGGCTACACCTTC. Its translation: CASSRSNAGGSPYGYTF. Combining the CDR3 with reference TRBV19 and TRBJ1-2 gives the whole variable domain DGGITQSPKYLFRKEGQNVTLSCEQNLNHDAMYWYRQDPGQGLRLIYYSQIVNDFQKGDIAEGYSVSREKKESFPLTVTSAQKNPTAFYLCASSRSNAGGSPYGYTFGSGTRLTVV.